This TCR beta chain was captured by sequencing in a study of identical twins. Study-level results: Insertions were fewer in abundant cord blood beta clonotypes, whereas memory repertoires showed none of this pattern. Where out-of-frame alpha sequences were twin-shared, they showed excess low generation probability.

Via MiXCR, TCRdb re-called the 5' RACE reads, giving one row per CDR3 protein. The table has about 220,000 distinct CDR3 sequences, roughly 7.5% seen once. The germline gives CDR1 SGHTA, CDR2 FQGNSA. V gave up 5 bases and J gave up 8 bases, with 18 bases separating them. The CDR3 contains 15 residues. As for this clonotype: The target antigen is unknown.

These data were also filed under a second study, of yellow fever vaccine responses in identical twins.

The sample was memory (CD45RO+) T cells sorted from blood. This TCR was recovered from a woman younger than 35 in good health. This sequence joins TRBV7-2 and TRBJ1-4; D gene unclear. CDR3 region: CASSENRVGPEKLFF. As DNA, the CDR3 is TGTGCCAGCAGCGAAAACCGGGTAGGGCCCGAAAAACTGTTTTTT.